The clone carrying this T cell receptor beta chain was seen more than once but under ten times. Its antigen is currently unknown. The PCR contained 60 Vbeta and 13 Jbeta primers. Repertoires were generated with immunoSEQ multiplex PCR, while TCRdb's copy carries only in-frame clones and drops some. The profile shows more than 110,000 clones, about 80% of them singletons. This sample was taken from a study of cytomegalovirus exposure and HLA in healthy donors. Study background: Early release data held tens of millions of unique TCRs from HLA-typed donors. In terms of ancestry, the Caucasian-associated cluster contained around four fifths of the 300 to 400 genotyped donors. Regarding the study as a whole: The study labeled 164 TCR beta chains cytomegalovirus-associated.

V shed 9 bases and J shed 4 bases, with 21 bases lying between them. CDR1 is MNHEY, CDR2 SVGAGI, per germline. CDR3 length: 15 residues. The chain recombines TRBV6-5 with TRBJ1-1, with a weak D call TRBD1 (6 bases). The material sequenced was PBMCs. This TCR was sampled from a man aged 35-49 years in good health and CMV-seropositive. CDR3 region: CASRTLGGRGTEAFF. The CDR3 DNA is TGTGCCAGTAGAACCTTGGGGGGGCGGGGCACTGAAGCTTTCTTT.